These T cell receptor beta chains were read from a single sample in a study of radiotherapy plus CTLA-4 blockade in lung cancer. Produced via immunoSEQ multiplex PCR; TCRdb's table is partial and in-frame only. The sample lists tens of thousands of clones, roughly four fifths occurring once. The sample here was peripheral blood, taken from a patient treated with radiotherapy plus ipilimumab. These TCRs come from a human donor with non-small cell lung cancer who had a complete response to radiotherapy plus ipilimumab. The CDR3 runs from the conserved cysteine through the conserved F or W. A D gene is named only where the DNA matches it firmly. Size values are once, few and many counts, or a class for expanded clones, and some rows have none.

CASSELAGGPNEQFF,TGTGCCAGCAGTGAACTAGCGGGAGGGCCCAATGAGCAGTTCTTC,.,TRBD2,TRBV25-1,15,TRBJ2-1
CAWKVWSTEAFF,TGTGCCTGGAAGGTGTGGAGCACTGAAGCTTTCTTT,.,.,TRBV30,12,TRBJ1-1
CASSPIRVNEQYF,TGTGCCAGCAGCCCGATCAGGGTCAACGAGCAGTACTTC,.,.,TRBV6-5,13,TRBJ2-7
CASSQSAGANEQFF,TGTGCCAGCAGTCAATCGGCGGGGGCCAATGAGCAGTTCTTC,.,.,TRBV7-3,14,TRBJ2-1
CASSVGQGKNEKLFF,TGTGCCAGCAGTGTCGGACAGGGTAAAAATGAAAAACTGTTTTTT,.,TRBD1,TRBV25-1,15,TRBJ1-4
CASSLGLAGGPNEQFF,TGTGCCAGCAGCTTAGGACTAGCGGGAGGGCCTAATGAGCAGTTCTTC,.,TRBD2,TRBV7-9,16,TRBJ2-1
CASSQEVPAGVRAGYGYTF,TGCGCCAGCAGCCAAGAAGTCCCGGCTGGGGTGAGGGCTGGCTATGGCTACACCTTC,.,.,TRBV4-3,19,TRBJ1-2
CASSLRAGVYYEQYF,TGCGCCAGCAGCTTAAGGGCCGGGGTGTACTACGAGCAGTACTTC,.,.,TRBV5-1,15,TRBJ2-7
CASGDRGTDTQYF,TGCGCCAGCGGTGACAGGGGCACAGATACGCAGTATTTT,once,TRBD1,TRBV5-1,13,TRBJ2-3
CALGTVLTGELFF,TGTGCCTTGGGGACAGTGCTCACCGGGGAGCTGTTTTTT,few,TRBD1,TRBV7-9,13,TRBJ2-2
CASSLGQGITEAFF,TGTGCCAGCAGCTTAGGTCAGGGCATCACTGAAGCTTTCTTT,.,.,TRBV7-8,14,TRBJ1-1
CASSPGTGGAYEQYF,TGTGCCAGCTCCCCCGGGACAGGAGGAGCGTACGAGCAGTACTTC,.,TRBD1,TRBV18,15,TRBJ2-7
CASSEAGQGLHQPQHF,TGTGCCAGCAGTGAAGCGGGACAGGGCCTTCATCAGCCCCAGCATTTT,.,TRBD1,TRBV6-1,16,TRBJ1-5
CASSPLRATAYEQYF,TGTGCCAGCAGCCCTCTCAGGGCGACCGCCTACGAGCAGTACTTC,.,.,TRBV11-2,15,TRBJ2-7
CASSSQTGVGQPQHF,TGTGCCAGTAGTAGCCAGACAGGGGTGGGACAGCCCCAGCATTTT,.,TRBD1,TRBV19,15,TRBJ1-5
CAWSPRDTQYF,TGTGCCTGGAGTCCGCGTGATACGCAGTATTTT,.,.,TRBV30,11,TRBJ2-3
CASSSGQGLSYEQYF,TGTGCCAGCAGTTCCGGACAGGGTTTATCCTACGAGCAGTACTTC,.,TRBD1,TRBV6-6,15,TRBJ2-7
CASSFDTGNGYTF,TGTGCCAGCAGCTTTGATACAGGGAATGGCTACACCTTC,.,.,TRBV5-4,13,TRBJ1-2
CASSPQRAVSYEQYF,TGTGCCAGCAGTCCCCAGCGGGCGGTCTCCTACGAGCAGTACTTC,.,.,TRBV27,15,TRBJ2-7
CASSLALYEQYF,TGTGCCAGCAGCTTAGCCCTCTACGAGCAGTACTTC,.,.,TRBV7-2,12,TRBJ2-7
CASSGAGGGKSEQFF,TGTGCCAGTAGTGGGGCAGGGGGCGGGAAGAGTGAGCAGTTCTTC,once,TRBD1,TRBV19,15,TRBJ2-1
CASSKDGDSYEQYF,TGCGCCAGCAGTAAGGATGGAGACAGCTACGAGCAGTACTTC,.,.,TRBV5-1,14,TRBJ2-7
CASSRGQGREQYF,TGTGCCAGCAGCCGCGGACAGGGGCGAGAGCAGTACTTC,.,TRBD1,TRBV7-9,13,TRBJ2-7
CASSLALGDDEQFF,TGTGCCAGCAGCTTGGCCCTAGGAGATGATGAGCAGTTCTTC,.,.,TRBV5-4,14,TRBJ2-1